The present entry profiles one TCR beta chain with its context. The data are from a study of blood T cell repertoires in COVID-19. For the study at large: From T cells, B-cell-depleted T cells, or PBMCs came the material, which was cDNA or gDNA.

The CDR3 loop spans 15 amino acids. V was cut by 0 bases and J by 6 bases, with 13 bases left in between. Germline loops: CDR1 SGHTA, CDR2 FQGNSA. Repertoires were generated with immunoSEQ multiplex PCR, while TCRdb's copy carries only in-frame clones and drops some. The sample lists 250,000 to 350,000 clones, about 85% occurring once. V gene TRBV7-2 combines with J gene TRBJ2-3, with a tentative D call TRBD1 (5 bases). This sequence was found in a man aged 18-30 years with active or convalescent COVID-19. The source material was peripheral blood. DNA of the CDR3: TGTGCCAGCAGCTTAGCGGGGCCGATCAAGGATACGCAGTATTTT. It encodes CASSLAGPIKDTQYF.